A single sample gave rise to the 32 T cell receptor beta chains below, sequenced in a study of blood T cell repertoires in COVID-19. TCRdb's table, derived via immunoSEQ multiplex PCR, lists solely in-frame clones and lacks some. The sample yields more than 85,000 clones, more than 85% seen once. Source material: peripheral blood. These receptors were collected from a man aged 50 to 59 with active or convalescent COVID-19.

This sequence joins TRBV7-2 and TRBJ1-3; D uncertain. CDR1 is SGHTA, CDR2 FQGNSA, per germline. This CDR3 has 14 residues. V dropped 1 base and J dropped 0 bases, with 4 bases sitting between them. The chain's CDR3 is CASSLGVSGNTIYF. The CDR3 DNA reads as TGTGCCAGCAGCTTAGGAGTCTCTGGAAACACCATATATTTT.

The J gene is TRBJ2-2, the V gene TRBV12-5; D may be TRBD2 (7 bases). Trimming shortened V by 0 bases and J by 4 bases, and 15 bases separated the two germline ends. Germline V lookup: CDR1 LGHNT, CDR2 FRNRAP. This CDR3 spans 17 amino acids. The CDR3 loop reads CASGLVNGGGVTGELFF. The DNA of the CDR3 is TGTGCTAGTGGTTTGGTAAACGGCGGGGGCGTCACCGGGGAGCTGTTTTTT.

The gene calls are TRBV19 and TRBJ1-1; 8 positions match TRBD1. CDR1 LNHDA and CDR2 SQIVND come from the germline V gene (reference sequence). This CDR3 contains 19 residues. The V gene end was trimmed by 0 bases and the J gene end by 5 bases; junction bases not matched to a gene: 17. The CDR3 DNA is TGTGCCAGTAGTATAGATTCAGGGTGGCCTCAGGGGGCGCAAACTGAAGCTTTCTTT. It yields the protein CASSIDSGWPQGAQTEAFF.

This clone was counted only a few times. In nucleotides, the CDR3 is TGTGCCAGCAGCAACCGGGACAGGGAGGTCAAAAACATTCAGTACTTC. Translation gives CASSNRDREVKNIQYF. V usage is TRBV11-2 and J usage is TRBJ2-4; 9 bases match TRBD1. Germline V gene data show CDR1 as SGHAT and CDR2 as FQNNGV. V lost 5 bases, J lost 3 bases, and 8 bases stayed unmatched. The CDR3 runs to 16 residues. Looking up the rest from reference TRBV11-2 and TRBJ2-4 gives the full variable domain: EAGVAQSPRYKIIEKRQSVAFWCNPISGHATLYWYQQILGQGPKLLIQFQNNGVVDDSQLPKDRFSAERLKGVDSTLKIQPAKLEDSAVYLCASSNRDREVKNIQYFGAGTRLSVL.

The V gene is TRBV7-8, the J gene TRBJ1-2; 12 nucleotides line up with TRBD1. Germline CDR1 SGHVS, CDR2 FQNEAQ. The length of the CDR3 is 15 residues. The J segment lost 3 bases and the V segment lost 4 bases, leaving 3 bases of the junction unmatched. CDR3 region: CASSSGTGGDYGYTF. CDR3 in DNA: TGTGCCAGCAGCTCCGGGACAGGGGGCGACTATGGCTACACCTTC.

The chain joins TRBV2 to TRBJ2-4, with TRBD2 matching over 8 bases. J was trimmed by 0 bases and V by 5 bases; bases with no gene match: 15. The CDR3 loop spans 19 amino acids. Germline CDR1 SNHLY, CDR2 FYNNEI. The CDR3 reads CASSNNPGLGTLAKNIQYF. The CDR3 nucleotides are TGTGCCAGCAGTAATAATCCGGGACTAGGGACCCTAGCCAAAAACATTCAGTACTTC.

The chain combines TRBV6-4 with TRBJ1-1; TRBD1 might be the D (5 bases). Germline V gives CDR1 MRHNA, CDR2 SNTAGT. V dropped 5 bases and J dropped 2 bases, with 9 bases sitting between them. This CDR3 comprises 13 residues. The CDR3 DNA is TGTGCCAGCAGTTTCGACAGAAACACTGAAGCTTTCTTT. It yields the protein CASSFDRNTEAFF.

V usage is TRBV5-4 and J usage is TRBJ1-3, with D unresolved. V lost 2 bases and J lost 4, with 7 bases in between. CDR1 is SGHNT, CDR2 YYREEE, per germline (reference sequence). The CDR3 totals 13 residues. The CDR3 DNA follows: TGTGCCAGCAGCTTCGGGGAGGGAAACACCATATATTTT. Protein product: CASSFGEGNTIYF. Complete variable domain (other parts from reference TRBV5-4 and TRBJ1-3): ETGVTQSPTHLIKTRGQQVTLRCSSQSGHNTVSWYQQALGQGPQFIFQYYREEENGRGNFPPRFSGLQFPNYSSELNVNALELDDSALYLCASSFGEGNTIYFGEGSWLTVV.

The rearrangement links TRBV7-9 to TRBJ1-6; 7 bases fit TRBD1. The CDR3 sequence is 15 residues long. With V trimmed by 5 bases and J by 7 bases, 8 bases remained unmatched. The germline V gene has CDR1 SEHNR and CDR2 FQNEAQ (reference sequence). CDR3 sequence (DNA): TGTGCCAGCAGCCCACAGGGGAGAGAAAATTCACCCCTCCACTTT. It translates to CASSPQGRENSPLHF.

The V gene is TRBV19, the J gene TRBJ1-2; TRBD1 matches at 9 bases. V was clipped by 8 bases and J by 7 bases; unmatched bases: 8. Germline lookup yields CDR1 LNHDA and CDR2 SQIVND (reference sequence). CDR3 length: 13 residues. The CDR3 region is CASHNRGQFGYTF. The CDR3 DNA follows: TGTGCCAGTCACAACAGGGGGCAGTTTGGCTACACCTTC. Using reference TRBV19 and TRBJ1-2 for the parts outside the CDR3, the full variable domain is DGGITQSPKYLFRKEGQNVTLSCEQNLNHDAMYWYRQDPGQGLRLIYYSQIVNDFQKGDIAEGYSVSREKKESFPLTVTSAQKNPTAFYLCASHNRGQFGYTFGSGTRLTVV.

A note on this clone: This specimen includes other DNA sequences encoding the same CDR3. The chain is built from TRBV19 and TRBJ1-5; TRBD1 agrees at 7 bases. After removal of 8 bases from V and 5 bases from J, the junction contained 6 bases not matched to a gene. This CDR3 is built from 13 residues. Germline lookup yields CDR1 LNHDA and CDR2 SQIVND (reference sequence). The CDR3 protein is CASSGDRDQPQHF. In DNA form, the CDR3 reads TGTGCCAGTTCGGGAGACAGGGATCAGCCCCAGCATTTT.

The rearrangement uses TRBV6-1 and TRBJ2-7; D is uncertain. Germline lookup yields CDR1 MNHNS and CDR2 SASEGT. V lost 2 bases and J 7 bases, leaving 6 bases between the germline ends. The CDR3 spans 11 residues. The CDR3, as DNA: TGTGCCAGCAGTGAACTCCGGGAGCAGTACGTC. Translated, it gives CASSELREQYV.

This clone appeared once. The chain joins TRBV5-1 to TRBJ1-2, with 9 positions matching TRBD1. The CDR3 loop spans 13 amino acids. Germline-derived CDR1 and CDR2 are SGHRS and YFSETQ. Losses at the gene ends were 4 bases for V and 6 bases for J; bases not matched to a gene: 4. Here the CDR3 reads CASSIQGADGYTF. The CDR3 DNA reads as TGCGCCAGCAGCATACAGGGGGCGGATGGCTACACCTTC.

DNA of the CDR3: TGTGCCAGCAGTACCAAACAGGGGGCAGGGGATGAGCAGTTCTTC. Translated: CASSTKQGAGDEQFF. V gene TRBV6-2 or TRBV6-3 combines with J gene TRBJ2-1, with 9 nucleotides matching TRBD1. Germline V gene sequence: CDR1 MNHEY, CDR2 SVGEGT. V shed 5 bases, J shed 8 bases, and the junction held 10 bases outside the gene matches. The CDR3 length is 15 residues.

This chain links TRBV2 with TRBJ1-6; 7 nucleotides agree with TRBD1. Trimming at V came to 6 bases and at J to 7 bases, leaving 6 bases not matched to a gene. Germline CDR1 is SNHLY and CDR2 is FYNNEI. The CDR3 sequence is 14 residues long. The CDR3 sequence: CASRGDSLNSPLHF. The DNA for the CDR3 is TGTGCCAGCAGGGGGGACAGTCTAAATTCACCCCTCCACTTT.

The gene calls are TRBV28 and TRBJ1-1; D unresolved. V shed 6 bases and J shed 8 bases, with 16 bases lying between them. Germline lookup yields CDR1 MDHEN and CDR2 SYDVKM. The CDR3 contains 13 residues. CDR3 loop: CASRGLVGREAFF. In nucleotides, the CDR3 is TGTGCCAGCAGGGGCCTCGTGGGGAGAGAAGCTTTCTTT.

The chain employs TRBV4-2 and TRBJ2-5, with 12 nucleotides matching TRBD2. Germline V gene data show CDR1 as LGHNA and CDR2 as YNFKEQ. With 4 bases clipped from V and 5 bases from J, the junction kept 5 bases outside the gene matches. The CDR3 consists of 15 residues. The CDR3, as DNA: TGTGCCAGCAGCCCCCTAGCGGGGGGGGTGGAGACCCAGTACTTC. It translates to CASSPLAGGVETQYF.

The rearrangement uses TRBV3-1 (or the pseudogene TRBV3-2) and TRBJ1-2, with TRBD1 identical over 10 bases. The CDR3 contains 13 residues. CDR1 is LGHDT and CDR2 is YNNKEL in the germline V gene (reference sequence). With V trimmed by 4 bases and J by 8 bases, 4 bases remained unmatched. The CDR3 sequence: CASSPGQGEGYTF. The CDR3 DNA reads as TGTGCCAGCAGCCCAGGACAGGGGGAAGGCTACACCTTC.

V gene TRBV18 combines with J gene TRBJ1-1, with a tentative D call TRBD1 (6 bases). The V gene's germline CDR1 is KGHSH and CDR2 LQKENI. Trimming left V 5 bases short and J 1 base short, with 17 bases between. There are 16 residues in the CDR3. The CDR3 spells CASSEWGGPRNTEAFF. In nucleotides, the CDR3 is TGTGCCAGCTCAGAATGGGGGGGGCCAAGGAACACTGAAGCTTTCTTT.

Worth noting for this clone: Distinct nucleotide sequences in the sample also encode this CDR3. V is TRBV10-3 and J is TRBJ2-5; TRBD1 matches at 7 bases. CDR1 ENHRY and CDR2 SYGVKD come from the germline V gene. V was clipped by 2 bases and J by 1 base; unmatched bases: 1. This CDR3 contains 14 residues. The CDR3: CAISEAGGQETQYF. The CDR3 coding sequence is TGTGCCATCAGTGAGGCAGGGGGCCAAGAGACCCAGTACTTC.

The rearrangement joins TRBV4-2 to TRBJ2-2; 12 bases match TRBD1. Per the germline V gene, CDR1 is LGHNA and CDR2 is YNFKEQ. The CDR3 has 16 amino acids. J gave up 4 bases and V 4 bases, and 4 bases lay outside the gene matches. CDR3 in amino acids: CASSRGQGASTGELFF. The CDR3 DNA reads TGTGCCAGCAGCCGGGGACAGGGGGCGAGCACCGGGGAGCTGTTTTTT.

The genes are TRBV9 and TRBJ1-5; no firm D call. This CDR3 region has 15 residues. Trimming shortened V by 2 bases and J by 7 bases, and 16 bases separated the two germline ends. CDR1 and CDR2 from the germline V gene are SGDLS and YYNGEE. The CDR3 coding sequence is TGTGCCAGCAGCGTCTCCGACACTGCGACGCAGCCCCAGCATTTT. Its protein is CASSVSDTATQPQHF.

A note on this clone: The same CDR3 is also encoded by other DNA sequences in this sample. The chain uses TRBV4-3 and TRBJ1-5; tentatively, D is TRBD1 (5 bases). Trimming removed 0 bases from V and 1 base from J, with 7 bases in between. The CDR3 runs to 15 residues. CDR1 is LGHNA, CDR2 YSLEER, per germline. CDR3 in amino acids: CASSQDQGSNQPQHF. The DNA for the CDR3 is TGCGCCAGCAGCCAAGATCAGGGAAGCAATCAGCCCCAGCATTTT.

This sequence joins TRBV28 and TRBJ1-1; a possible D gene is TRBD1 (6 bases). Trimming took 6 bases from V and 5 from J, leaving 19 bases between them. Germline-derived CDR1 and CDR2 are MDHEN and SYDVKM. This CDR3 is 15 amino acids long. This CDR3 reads CASSPPTGSETEAFF. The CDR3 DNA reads TGTGCCAGCAGCCCCCCGACAGGATCCGAGACTGAAGCTTTCTTT. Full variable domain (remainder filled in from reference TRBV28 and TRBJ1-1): DVKVTQSSRYLVKRTGEKVFLECVQDMDHENMFWYRQDPGLGLRLIYFSYDVKMKEKGDIPEGYSVSREKKERFSLILESASTNQTSMYLCASSPPTGSETEAFFGQGTRLTVV.

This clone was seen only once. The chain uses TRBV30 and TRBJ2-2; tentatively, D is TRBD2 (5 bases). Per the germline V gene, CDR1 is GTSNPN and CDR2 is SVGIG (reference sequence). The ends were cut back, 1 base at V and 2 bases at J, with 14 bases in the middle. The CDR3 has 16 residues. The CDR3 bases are TGTGCCTGGAGTGGTTCCGGTGGGAGAAACACCGGGGAGCTGTTTTTT. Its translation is CAWSGSGGRNTGELFF. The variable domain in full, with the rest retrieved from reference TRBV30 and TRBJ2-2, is SQTIHQWPATLVQPVGSPLSLECTVEGTSNPNLYWYRQAAGRGLQLLFYSVGIGQISSEVPQNLSASRPQDRQFILSSKKLLLSDSGFYLCAWSGSGGRNTGELFFGEGSRLTVL.

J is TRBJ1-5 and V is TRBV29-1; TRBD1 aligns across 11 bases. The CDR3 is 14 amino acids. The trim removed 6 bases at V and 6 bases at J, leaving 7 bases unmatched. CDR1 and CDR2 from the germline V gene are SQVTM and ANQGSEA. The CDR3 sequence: CSVSGTGGGQPQHF. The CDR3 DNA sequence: TGCAGCGTGTCCGGGACAGGGGGGGGTCAGCCCCAGCATTTT.

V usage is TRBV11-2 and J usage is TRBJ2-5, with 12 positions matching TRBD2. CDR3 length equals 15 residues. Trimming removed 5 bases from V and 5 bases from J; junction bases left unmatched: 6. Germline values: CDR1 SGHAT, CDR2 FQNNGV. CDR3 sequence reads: CASSRTTSGGETQYF. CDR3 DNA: TGTGCCAGCAGCCGTACCACTAGCGGGGGGGAGACCCAGTACTTC.

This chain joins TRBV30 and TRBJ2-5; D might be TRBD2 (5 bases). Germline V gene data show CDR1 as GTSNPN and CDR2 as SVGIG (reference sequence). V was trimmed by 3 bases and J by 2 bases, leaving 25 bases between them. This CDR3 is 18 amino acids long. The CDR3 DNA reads TGTGCCTGGAGGAAAGCGGTAAGGACCGGAATCTTACAAGAGACCCAGTACTTC. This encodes CAWRKAVRTGILQETQYF. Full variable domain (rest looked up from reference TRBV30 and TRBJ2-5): SQTIHQWPATLVQPVGSPLSLECTVEGTSNPNLYWYRQAAGRGLQLLFYSVGIGQISSEVPQNLSASRPQDRQFILSSKKLLLSDSGFYLCAWRKAVRTGILQETQYFGPGTRLLVL.

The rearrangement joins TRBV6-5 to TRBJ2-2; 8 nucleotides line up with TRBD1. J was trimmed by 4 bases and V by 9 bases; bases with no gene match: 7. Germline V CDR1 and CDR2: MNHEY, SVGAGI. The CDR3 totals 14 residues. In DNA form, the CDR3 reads TGTGCCAGTGCGCAGGGGGCTCTCACCGGGGAGCTGTTTTTT. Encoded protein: CASAQGALTGELFF.

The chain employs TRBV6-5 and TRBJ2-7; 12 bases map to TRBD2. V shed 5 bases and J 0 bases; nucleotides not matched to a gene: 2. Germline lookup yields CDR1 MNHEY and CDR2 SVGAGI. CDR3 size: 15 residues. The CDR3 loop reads CASSPSGGGSYEQYF. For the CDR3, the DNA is TGTGCCAGCAGTCCTAGCGGGGGGGGCTCCTACGAGCAGTACTTC.

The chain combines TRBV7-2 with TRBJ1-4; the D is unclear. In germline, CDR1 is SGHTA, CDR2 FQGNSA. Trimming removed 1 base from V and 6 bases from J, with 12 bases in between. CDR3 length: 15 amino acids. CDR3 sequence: CASSLGIELYEKLFF. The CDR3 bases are TGTGCCAGCAGCTTAGGTATCGAGTTATATGAAAAACTGTTTTTT. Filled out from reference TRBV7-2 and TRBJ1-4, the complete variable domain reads GAGVSQSPSNKVTEKGKDVELRCDPISGHTALYWYRQSLGQGLEFLIYFQGNSAPDKSGLPSDRFSAERTGGSVSTLTIQRTQQEDSAVYLCASSLGIELYEKLFFGSGTQLSVL.

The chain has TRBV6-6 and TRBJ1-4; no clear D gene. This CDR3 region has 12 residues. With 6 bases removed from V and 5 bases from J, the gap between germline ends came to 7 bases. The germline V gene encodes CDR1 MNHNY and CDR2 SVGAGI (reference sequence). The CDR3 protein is CASSRENEKLFF. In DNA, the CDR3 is TGTGCCAGCAGCCGCGAGAATGAAAAACTGTTTTTT.